The 14 T cell receptor beta chains reported below all come from one sample, sequenced in a study of cytomegalovirus exposure and HLA in healthy donors. PCR was performed using 60 Vbeta and 13 Jbeta primers. TCRdb keeps only in-frame clones here, not all; method: immunoSEQ multiplex PCR. The table includes about 130,000 clones, about two thirds detected once. Sequencing was carried out using PBMCs. Source of these receptors: a man aged 50-59 years in good health and CMV-seropositive.

This clone was seen ten or more times. The chain joins TRBV6-6 to TRBJ1-2, with D tentatively TRBD1 (5 bases). Trimming stripped 5 bases from V and 8 bases from J, with 15 bases between. In germline, CDR1 is MNHNY, CDR2 SVGAGI (reference sequence). This CDR3 is 13 amino acids long. This chain's CDR3 is CASSKTSGGGYTF. In DNA, the CDR3 is TGTGCCAGCAGTAAAACATCGGGGGGGGGCTACACCTTC.

The gene calls are TRBV5-1 and TRBJ2-3; TRBD1 aligns across 9 bases. This CDR3 has 16 residues. V shed 0 bases and J 0 bases; nucleotides not matched to a gene: 2. Germline V gene lookup returns CDR1 SGHRS and CDR2 YFSETQ. The CDR3 loop is CASSLGGQGSTDTQYF. In DNA form, the CDR3 reads TGCGCCAGCAGCTTGGGGGGACAGGGAAGCACAGATACGCAGTATTTT. The full variable domain, its missing parts supplied by reference TRBV5-1 and TRBJ2-3, is KAGVTQTPRYLIKTRGQQVTLSCSPISGHRSVSWYQQTPGQGLQFLFEYFSETQRNKGNFPGRFSGRQFSNSRSEMNVSTLELGDSALYLCASSLGGQGSTDTQYFGPGTRLTVL.

The chain joins TRBV5-5 to TRBJ1-6, with D perhaps matching TRBD1 (5 bases). CDR1 and CDR2 (germline): SGHKS, YYEKEE (reference sequence). Trimming removed 0 bases at V and 5 bases at J, with 15 bases between. The CDR3 covers 17 residues. CDR3 amino acids: CASSLGGGTADNSPLHF. DNA of the CDR3: TGTGCCAGCAGCTTGGGGGGGGGAACAGCTGATAATTCACCCCTCCACTTT. Variable domain in full (rest from reference TRBV5-5 and TRBJ1-6): DAGVTQSPTHLIKTRGQQVTLRCSPISGHKSVSWYQQVLGQGPQFIFQYYEKEERGRGNFPDRFSARQFPNYSSELNVNALLLGDSALYLCASSLGGGTADNSPLHFGNGTRLTVT.

About this clone itself: One end of the junction varies from germline; a read error may be responsible. The chain joins TRBV2 to TRBJ2-6, with 9 bases identical to TRBD1. The CDR3 length is 15 residues. The germline CDR1 and CDR2 sequences are SNHLY and FYNNEI. The CDR3 is CVSSGTGTGANVLTF. The CDR3 DNA is TGTGTCAGCAGCGGGACAGGGACTGGGGCCAACGTCCTGACTTTC.

The chain has TRBV18 and TRBJ1-2, with 7 positions matching TRBD1. The CDR3 is 15 amino acids. V lost 3 bases to trimming and J lost 2 bases; unmatched junction nucleotides: 6. Germline-derived CDR1 and CDR2 are KGHSH and LQKENI. The CDR3 sequence: CASSPSTGSNYGYTF. Here the CDR3 DNA reads TGTGCCAGCTCACCGTCGACAGGGTCAAACTATGGCTACACCTTC. The full variable domain, with the rest looked up from reference TRBV18 and TRBJ1-2, is NAGVMQNPRHLVRRRGQEARLRCSPMKGHSHVYWYRQLPEEGLKFMVYLQKENIIDESGMPKERFSAEFPKEGPSILRIQQVVRGDSAAYFCASSPSTGSNYGYTFGSGTRLTVV.

This clone was counted ten times or more. The chain uses TRBV6-1 and TRBJ1-1; D is ambiguous. CDR3 length: 11 amino acids. V was cut by 7 bases and J by 6 bases, with 9 bases left in between. Germline CDR1 reads MNHNS; CDR2 reads SASEGT. CDR3 region: CASNTHPEAFF. The CDR3 coding sequence is TGTGCCAGCAACACCCACCCTGAAGCTTTCTTT.

This clone was detected a few times. The chain joins TRBV25-1 to TRBJ1-1; D possibly corresponds to TRBD1 (6 bases). The length of the CDR3 is 13 residues. Looked up from germline, CDR1 is MGHDK and CDR2 is SYGVNS. The V end lost 4 bases, the J end lost 5 bases, and 11 bases lay between the germline ends. CDR3 sequence reads: CASSVYQGTEAFF. CDR3 DNA sequence: TGTGCCAGCAGTGTCTACCAGGGGACTGAAGCTTTCTTT.

This clone was picked up one time. The chain combines TRBV4-1 with TRBJ2-6; the match to TRBD1 covers 8 bases. V shed 5 bases, J shed 0 bases, and the junction held 9 bases outside the gene matches. The CDR3 totals 18 residues. Germline V gene sequence: CDR1 MGHRA, CDR2 YSYEKL. CDR3 region: CASSYAGGLTSGANVLTF. The CDR3 nucleotides are TGCGCCAGCAGCTACGCAGGGGGCCTTACCTCTGGGGCCAACGTCCTGACTTTC.

This clone appeared many times. The sample contains more than one DNA sequence encoding this CDR3. DNA of the CDR3: TGTGCCAGCAGCTTACAGGGTTACAATGAGCAGTTCTTC. As protein: CASSLQGYNEQFF. The chain employs TRBV7-8 and TRBJ2-1; a weak D match, TRBD1 (5 bases). The CDR3 consists of 13 residues. Trimming left V 2 bases short and J 4 bases short, with 6 bases between. Germline loops: CDR1 SGHVS, CDR2 FQNEAQ.

The chain recombines TRBV20-1 with TRBJ1-2, with D perhaps matching TRBD1 (6 bases). Trimming took 7 bases from V and 3 from J, leaving 9 bases between them. The length of the CDR3 is 11 residues. Germline CDR1 is DFQATT and CDR2 is SNEGSKA (reference sequence). The CDR3 protein is CSVGADYGYTF. The CDR3 DNA is TGCAGTGTGGGGGCGGACTATGGCTACACCTTC.

The DNA of the CDR3 is TGTGCCAGCAGCGCCCGACTGAATTCCTACGAGCAGTACTTC. It encodes CASSARLNSYEQYF. The rearrangement links TRBV9 to TRBJ2-7; D gene uncertain. The V gene's germline CDR1 is SGDLS and CDR2 YYNGEE. Between the trimmed V and J ends, which lost 3 bases and 1 base, there was a span of 11 bases. This CDR3 has 14 residues.

This rearrangement joins TRBV15 to TRBJ1-3; D remains ambiguous. V shed 0 bases and J shed 0 bases, with 9 bases lying between them. This CDR3 contains 16 residues. Germline V lookup: CDR1 LNHNV, CDR2 YYDKDF (reference sequence). CDR3 sequence reads: CATSRDPGASGNTIYF. CDR3 nucleotides: TGTGCCACCAGCAGAGATCCGGGAGCCTCTGGAAACACCATATATTTT.

The V gene is TRBV5-6, the J gene TRBJ2-4; 7 bases align to TRBD2. The CDR3 length is 19 residues. Germline-derived CDR1 and CDR2 are SGHDT and YYEEEE. The V segment lost 1 base and the J segment 6 bases; nucleotides outside the gene matches: 19. CDR3 residues: CASSLSEVWAGEPPNIQYF. DNA of the CDR3: TGTGCCAGCAGCTTGTCCGAAGTGTGGGCGGGAGAGCCCCCAAACATTCAGTACTTC.

J is TRBJ1-6 and V is TRBV27; D is uncertain. The CDR3 is 14 amino acids. Trimming shortened V by 6 bases and J by 7 bases, and 13 bases separated the two germline ends. Germline CDR1 MNHEY, CDR2 SMNVEV (reference sequence). CDR3 in DNA: TGTGCCAGCAGCTTGGGAGGGTGGAATTCACCCCTCCACTTT. Translating it yields CASSLGGWNSPLHF.